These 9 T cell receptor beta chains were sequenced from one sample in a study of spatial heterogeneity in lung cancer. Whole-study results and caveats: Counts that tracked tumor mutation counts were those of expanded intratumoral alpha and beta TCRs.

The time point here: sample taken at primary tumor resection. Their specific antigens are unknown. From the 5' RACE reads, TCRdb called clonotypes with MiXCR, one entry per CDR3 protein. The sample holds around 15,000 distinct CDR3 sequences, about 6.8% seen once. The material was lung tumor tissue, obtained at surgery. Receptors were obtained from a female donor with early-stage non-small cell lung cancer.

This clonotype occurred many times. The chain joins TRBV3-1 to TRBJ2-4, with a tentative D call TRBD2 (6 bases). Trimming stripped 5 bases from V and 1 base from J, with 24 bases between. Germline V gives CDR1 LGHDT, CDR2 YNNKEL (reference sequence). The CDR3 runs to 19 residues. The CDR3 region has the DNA TGTGCCAGCAGCACCTCGCTATTTGACGGGGGTTCGGCCAAAAACATTCAGTACTTC. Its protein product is CASSTSLFDGGSAKNIQYF. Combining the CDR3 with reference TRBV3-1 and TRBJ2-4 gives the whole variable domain DTAVSQTPKYLVTQMGNDKSIKCEQNLGHDTMYWYKQDSKKFLKIMFSYNNKELIINETVPNRFSPKSPDKAHLNLHINSLELGDSAVYFCASSTSLFDGGSAKNIQYFGAGTRLSVL.

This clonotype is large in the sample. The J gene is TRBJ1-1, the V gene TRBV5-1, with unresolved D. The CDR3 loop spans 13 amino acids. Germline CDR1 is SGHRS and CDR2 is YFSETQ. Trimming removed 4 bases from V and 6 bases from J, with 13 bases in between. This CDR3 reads CASSLSGRPEAFF. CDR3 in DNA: TGCGCCAGCAGCCTTTCGGGCCGGCCTGAAGCTTTCTTT.

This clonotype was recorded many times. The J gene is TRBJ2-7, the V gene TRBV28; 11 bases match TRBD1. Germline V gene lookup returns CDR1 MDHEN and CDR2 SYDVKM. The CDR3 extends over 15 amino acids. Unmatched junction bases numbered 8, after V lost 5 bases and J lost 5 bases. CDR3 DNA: TGTGCCAGCAGTACTTCCGGGACAGGGGGTAACGAGCAGTACTTC. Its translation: CASSTSGTGGNEQYF.

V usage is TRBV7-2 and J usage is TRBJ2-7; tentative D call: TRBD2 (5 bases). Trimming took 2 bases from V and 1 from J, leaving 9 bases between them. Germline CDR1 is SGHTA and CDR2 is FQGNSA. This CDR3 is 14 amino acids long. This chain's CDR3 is CASSLTGSSYEQYF. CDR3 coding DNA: TGTGCCAGCAGCTTAACGGGGTCGTCCTACGAGCAGTACTTC.

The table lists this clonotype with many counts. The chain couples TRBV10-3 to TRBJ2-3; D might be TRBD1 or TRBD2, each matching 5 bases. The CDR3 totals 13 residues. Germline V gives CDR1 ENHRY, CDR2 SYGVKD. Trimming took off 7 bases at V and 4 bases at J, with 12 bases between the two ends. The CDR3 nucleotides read TGTGCCATCACCGAGGGGTCTCCAGATACGCAGTATTTT. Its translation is CAITEGSPDTQYF.

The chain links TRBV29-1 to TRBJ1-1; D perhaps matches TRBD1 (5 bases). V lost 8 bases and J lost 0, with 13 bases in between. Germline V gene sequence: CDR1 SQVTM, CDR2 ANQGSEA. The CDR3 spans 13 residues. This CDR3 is CSSMTDLNTEAFF. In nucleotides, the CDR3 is TGCAGCTCCATGACAGATTTGAACACTGAAGCTTTCTTT.

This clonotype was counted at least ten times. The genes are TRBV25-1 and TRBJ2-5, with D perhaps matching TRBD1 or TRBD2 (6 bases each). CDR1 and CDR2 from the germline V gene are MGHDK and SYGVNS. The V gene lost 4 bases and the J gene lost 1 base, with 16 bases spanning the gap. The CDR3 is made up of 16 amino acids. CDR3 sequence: CASSARRGHVQETQYF. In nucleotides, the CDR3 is TGTGCCAGCAGTGCCCGTCGGGGGCATGTCCAAGAGACCCAGTACTTC. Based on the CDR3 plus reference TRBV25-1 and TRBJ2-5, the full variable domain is EADIYQTPRYLVIGTGKKITLECSQTMGHDKMYWYQQDPGMELHLIHYSYGVNSTEKGDLSSESTVSRIRTEHFPLTLESARPSHTSQYLCASSARRGHVQETQYFGPGTRLLVL.

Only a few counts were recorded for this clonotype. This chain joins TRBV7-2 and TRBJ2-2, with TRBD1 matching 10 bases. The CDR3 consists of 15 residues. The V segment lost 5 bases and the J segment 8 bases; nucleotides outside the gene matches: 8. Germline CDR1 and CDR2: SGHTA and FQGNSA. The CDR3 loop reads CASSAQTGGGGELFF. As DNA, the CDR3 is TGTGCCAGCAGCGCCCAGACAGGGGGCGGGGGGGAGCTGTTTTTT.

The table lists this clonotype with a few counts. As DNA, the CDR3 is TGTGCCAGCAGCTCCCGGGCCGGGGTCGGCACAGATACGCAGTATTTT. Protein: CASSSRAGVGTDTQYF. V usage is TRBV7-6 and J usage is TRBJ2-3; maybe TRBD2 (5 bases). This CDR3 has 16 amino acids. V lost 4 bases, J lost 1 base, and 15 bases lay in between. Germline values: CDR1 SGHVS, CDR2 FNYEAQ.